This T cell receptor beta chain was profiled in a study of CD8 T cells in Susac syndrome. Negative magnetic isolation gave CD8+ and CD4+ cells; FACS enriched CD8+ TEMRA. The germline V gene has CDR1 SQVTM and CDR2 ANQGSEA. The CDR3 runs 12 residues. V was pared by 7 bases and J by 9 bases, with 8 bases of the junction left unmatched. As to this clonotype: Its antigen is currently unknown.

RNA amounts of about 0.45 to 1 ug underwent reverse transcription with random hexamers. Each CDR3 protein is one row after TCRdb ran MiXCR on the immunoSEQ multiplex PCR reads. The data contain 200,000 to 300,000 distinct CDR3 sequences, 96% of them singletons. Study-wide points: Clonal expansion was not seen in any Susac syndrome CD4+ T cell repertoire.

The sample consisted of CD4+ T cells from PBMCs. The chain uses TRBV29-1 and TRBJ2-1; 8 nucleotides agree with TRBD2. The source of this sequence is a human donor with Susac syndrome. The CDR3 protein is CSAGPRGVEQFF. CDR3 nucleotides: TGCAGCGCCGGACCGCGGGGGGTTGAGCAGTTCTTC.